The clone carrying this TCR beta chain was seen more than once but under ten times. Its antigen is not identified. V lost 0 bases and J lost 9, with 9 bases in between. Germline lookup yields CDR1 GTSNPN and CDR2 SVGIG (reference sequence). The length of the CDR3 is 12 residues. These data are taken from a study of cytomegalovirus exposure and HLA in healthy donors. Study as a whole: Among the roughly 400 genotyped donors, 65% to 90% were placed in the Caucasian-associated ancestry cluster.

Points from the study as a whole: TCR beta V- and J-gene trimming was later associated with a missense DCLRE1C variant. In vitro work confirmed that a few CMV-associated chains recognize CMV antigens. A later analysis found TCR association rates differed by HLA locus, highest for DRB1 and lowest for HLA-C.

PCR used 60 Vbeta primers and 13 Jbeta primers. Only in-frame clones appear in the TCRdb table, and some are missing; sequencing was by immunoSEQ multiplex PCR. The sample consists of under 200,000 clones, 65% to 85% of them appearing once. This chain uses TRBV30 with TRBJ1-5; D unresolved. Input material: PBMCs. This sequence was found in a man aged 50-60 years in good health and CMV-seronegative. CDR3 sequence: CAWSVASGPQHF. CDR3 DNA: TGTGCCTGGAGTGTCGCCTCAGGGCCCCAGCATTTT.